The TCR beta chain described here comes from a study of OX40 agonist ivuxolimab in advanced cancers. Overall study: Prior checkpoint blockade (anti-PD-1, anti-PD-L1 or anti-CTLA-4) was permitted; around 40% had it.

The table came from immunoSEQ multiplex PCR; TCRdb's copy has only in-frame clones and leaves some out. This table has 65,000 to 95,000 clones, less than 95% appearing once. The CDR3 contains 15 residues. The V gene lost 6 bases and the J gene lost 8 bases, with 21 bases spanning the gap. Germline CDR1 is MDHEN and CDR2 is SYDVKM. Sequences were derived from CD4+ or CD8+ T cells sorted from blood, sampled in a trial of the OX40 agonist ivuxolimab. The clonotype was recovered from an adult with an advanced solid tumor such as melanoma, head and neck, liver or kidney cancer. V and J are TRBV28 and TRBJ2-3, with D possibly called TRBD1 or TRBD2 (8 bases each). The CDR3 spells CASSIWQGAGGTQYF. The CDR3 nucleotides are TGTGCCAGCAGCATTTGGCAGGGGGCGGGGGGTACGCAGTATTTT.